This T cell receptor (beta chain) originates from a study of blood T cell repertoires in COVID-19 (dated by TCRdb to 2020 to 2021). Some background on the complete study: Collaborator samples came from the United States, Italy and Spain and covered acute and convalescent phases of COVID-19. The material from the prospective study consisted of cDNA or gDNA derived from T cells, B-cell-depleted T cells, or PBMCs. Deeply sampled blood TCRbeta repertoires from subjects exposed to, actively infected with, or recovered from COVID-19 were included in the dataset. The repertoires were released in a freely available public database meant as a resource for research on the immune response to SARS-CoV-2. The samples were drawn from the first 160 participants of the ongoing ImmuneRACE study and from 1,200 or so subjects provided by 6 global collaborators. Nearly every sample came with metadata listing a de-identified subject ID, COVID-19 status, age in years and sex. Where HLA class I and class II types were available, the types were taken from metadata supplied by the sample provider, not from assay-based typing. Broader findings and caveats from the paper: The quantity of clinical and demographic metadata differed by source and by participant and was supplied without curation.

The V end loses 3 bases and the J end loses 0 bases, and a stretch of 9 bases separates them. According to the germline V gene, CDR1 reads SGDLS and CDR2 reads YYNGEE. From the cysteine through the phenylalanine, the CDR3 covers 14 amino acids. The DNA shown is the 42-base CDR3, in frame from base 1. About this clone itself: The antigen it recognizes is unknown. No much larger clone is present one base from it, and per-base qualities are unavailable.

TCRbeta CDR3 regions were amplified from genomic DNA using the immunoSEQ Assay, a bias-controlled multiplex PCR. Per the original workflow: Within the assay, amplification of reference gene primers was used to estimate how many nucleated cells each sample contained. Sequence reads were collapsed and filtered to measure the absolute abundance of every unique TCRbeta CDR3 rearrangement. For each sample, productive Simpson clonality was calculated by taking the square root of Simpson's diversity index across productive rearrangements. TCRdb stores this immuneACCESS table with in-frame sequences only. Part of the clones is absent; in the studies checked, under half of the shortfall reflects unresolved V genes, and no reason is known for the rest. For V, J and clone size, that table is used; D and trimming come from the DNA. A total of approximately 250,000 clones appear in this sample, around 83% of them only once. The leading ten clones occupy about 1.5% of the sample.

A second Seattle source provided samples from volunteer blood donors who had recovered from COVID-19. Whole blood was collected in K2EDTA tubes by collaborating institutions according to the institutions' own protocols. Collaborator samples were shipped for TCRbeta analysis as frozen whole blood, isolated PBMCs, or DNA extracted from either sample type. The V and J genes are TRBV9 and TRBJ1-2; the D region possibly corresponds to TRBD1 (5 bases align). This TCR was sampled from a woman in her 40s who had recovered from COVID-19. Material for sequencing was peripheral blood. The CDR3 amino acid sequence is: CASSADIANYGYTF. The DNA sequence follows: TGTGCCAGCAGCGCGGACATCGCTAACTATGGCTACACCTTC.